The 23 T cell receptor beta chains in this list originate from one sample, sequenced in a study of blood T cell repertoires in COVID-19. Produced via immunoSEQ multiplex PCR; TCRdb's table is partial and in-frame only. The sample has 90,000 to 130,000 clones, about 85% seen once; the top ten hold approximately 4.8%. The specimen was peripheral blood. The receptors were sampled from a human donor in a cohort sampled during active COVID-19.

This clone turned up a few times. This chain links TRBV5-8 with TRBJ1-4; D not resolved. CDR1 and CDR2 from the germline V gene are SGHTS and YDEGEE. V was shortened by 0 bases and J by 6 bases, with 9 bases between the two germline ends. The CDR3 covers 14 residues. The DNA for the CDR3 is TGTGCCAGCAGCTTGGCCTGGCAGGATGAAAAACTGTTTTTT. Its translation is CASSLAWQDEKLFF.

This clone occurred a few times. This chain joins TRBV30 and TRBJ1-5, with a possible D match to TRBD1 (5 bases). Germline values: CDR1 GTSNPN, CDR2 SVGIG (reference sequence). The germline V and J ends were trimmed by 2 bases and 4 bases, with 12 bases remaining between them. This CDR3 region has 14 residues. In nucleotides, the CDR3 is TGTGCCTGGAGTATTGCAGGGAGGAATCAGCCCCAGCATTTT. As protein: CAWSIAGRNQPQHF.

The CDR3 nucleotides are TGTGCCAGCAATGAGGGAGGGCCGAGCGGGGAGCTGTTTTTT. Translation: CASNEGGPSGELFF. The chain carries TRBV25-1 and TRBJ2-2; TRBD2 agrees at 7 bases. After removal of 7 bases from V and 7 bases from J, the junction contained 9 bases not matched to a gene. The germline V gene has CDR1 MGHDK and CDR2 SYGVNS. The CDR3 loop spans 14 amino acids. Using reference TRBV25-1 and TRBJ2-2 for the parts outside the CDR3, the full variable domain is EADIYQTPRYLVIGTGKKITLECSQTMGHDKMYWYQQDPGMELHLIHYSYGVNSTEKGDLSSESTVSRIRTEHFPLTLESARPSHTSQYLCASNEGGPSGELFFGEGSRLTVL.

The chain recombines TRBV5-1 with TRBJ2-2; tentatively, D is TRBD1 (6 bases). The germline V gene encodes CDR1 SGHRS and CDR2 YFSETQ. V was pared by 4 bases and J by 0 bases, with 13 bases between. This CDR3 contains 16 residues. The CDR3 DNA reads as TGCGCCAGCAGCCTGGACCGGGACACGAACACCGGGGAGCTGTTTTTT. This translates into CASSLDRDTNTGELFF.

This chain uses TRBV19 with TRBJ2-7; 8 nucleotides agree with TRBD1. Germline-derived CDR1 and CDR2 are LNHDA and SQIVND (reference sequence). J was trimmed by 4 bases and V by 4 bases; bases with no gene match: 3. The CDR3 contains 13 residues. CDR3 sequence reads: CASSKDRGYEQYF. Here the CDR3 DNA reads TGTGCCAGTAGTAAAGACAGGGGATACGAGCAGTACTTC.

The chain carries TRBV19 and TRBJ2-1, with a tentative D call TRBD2 (6 bases). The germline V gene encodes CDR1 LNHDA and CDR2 SQIVND (reference sequence). CDR3 length: 16 amino acids. Trimming left V 0 bases short and J 8 bases short, with 17 bases between. Here the CDR3 reads CASSIDPGASFDEQFF. The CDR3 bases are TGTGCCAGTAGTATAGATCCGGGAGCGTCTTTTGATGAGCAGTTCTTC.

This chain uses TRBV10-3 with TRBJ2-5; 11 nucleotides line up with TRBD2. CDR1 and CDR2 from the germline V gene are ENHRY and SYGVKD. There are 17 residues in the CDR3. V gave up 4 bases and J gave up 1 base; unmatched junction bases: 8. The chain's CDR3 is CAISVTPGTSGQETQYF. The CDR3 bases are TGTGCCATCAGTGTCACCCCGGGGACTAGCGGCCAAGAGACCCAGTACTTC.

J is TRBJ2-1 and V is TRBV5-1, with D tentatively TRBD2 (7 bases). Germline V CDR1 and CDR2: SGHRS, YFSETQ. V lost 5 bases, J lost 5 bases, and 17 bases lay in between. The CDR3 contains 15 residues. This CDR3 is CASRKGGTKDNEQFF. The CDR3 DNA reads as TGCGCCAGCAGGAAGGGGGGGACAAAGGACAATGAGCAGTTCTTC.

In nucleotides, the CDR3 is TGCGCCAGTTGGACTAGCGGGGACAATGAGCAGTTCTTC. It codes for CASWTSGDNEQFF. V is TRBV5-1 and J is TRBJ2-1, with 12 nucleotides matching TRBD2. From germline, CDR1 is SGHRS and CDR2 YFSETQ. J gave up 5 bases and V 8 bases, and 2 bases lay outside the gene matches. The CDR3 loop spans 13 amino acids.

The genes are TRBV9 and TRBJ2-7, with a weak D call TRBD1 (5 bases). Trimming removed 0 bases from V and 0 bases from J, with 10 bases in between. This CDR3 has 15 residues. Germline values: CDR1 SGDLS, CDR2 YYNGEE. CDR3 protein: CASSVAAGNSYEQYF. As DNA, the CDR3 is TGTGCCAGCAGCGTAGCGGCAGGGAACTCCTACGAGCAGTACTTC.

The chain combines TRBV30 with TRBJ1-2, with 7 nucleotides matching TRBD1. CDR3 size: 12 residues. From germline, CDR1 is GTSNPN and CDR2 SVGIG (reference sequence). J lost 8 bases, V lost 5 bases, and 8 bases had no gene match. CDR3 amino acids: CAWFRDSRGYTF. As DNA, the CDR3 is TGTGCCTGGTTCCGGGACAGTCGGGGCTACACCTTC.

The rearrangement uses TRBV11-2 and TRBJ2-7; D gene ambiguous. Germline loops: CDR1 SGHAT, CDR2 FQNNGV. Trimming cost V 4 bases and J 3 bases, with 13 bases left between them. CDR3 length equals 14 residues. The DNA of the CDR3 is TGTGCCAGCAGCTCCAGAACAGTCCTCTACGAGCAGTACTTC. Encoded protein: CASSSRTVLYEQYF.

The V call is TRBV10-2, the J call TRBJ2-2; no clear D. V lost 3 bases and J 7 bases, leaving 6 bases between the germline ends. The germline gives CDR1 WSHSY, CDR2 SAAADI. The CDR3 extends over 12 amino acids. CDR3 nucleotide sequence: TGCGCCAGCAGTGATCGTATCGGGGAGCTGTTTTTT. Translating gives CASSDRIGELFF.

The chain has TRBV7-2 and TRBJ2-1; D might be TRBD2 (5 bases). Germline CDR1 SGHTA, CDR2 FQGNSA. V dropped 1 base and J dropped 9 bases, with 10 bases sitting between them. This CDR3 region has 13 residues. The CDR3 sequence is CASSLELRGEQFF. CDR3 coding DNA: TGTGCCAGCAGCTTAGAGCTCCGGGGTGAGCAGTTCTTC.

The DNA for the CDR3 is TGTGCCAGCAGTGGGGCCTCAGGGACCGACGGGGGAAATGAGCAGTTCTTC. The encoded protein is CASSGASGTDGGNEQFF. The V gene is TRBV2, the J gene TRBJ2-1, with D possibly being TRBD2 (6 bases). The length of the CDR3 is 17 residues. Per germline, CDR1 SNHLY and CDR2 FYNNEI. V shed 4 bases and J shed 7 bases, with 23 bases lying between them. Based on the CDR3 plus reference TRBV2 and TRBJ2-1, the full variable domain is EPEVTQTPSHQVTQMGQEVILRCVPISNHLYFYWYRQILGQKVEFLVSFYNNEISEKSEIFDDQFSVERPDGSNFTLKIRSTKLEDSAMYFCASSGASGTDGGNEQFFGPGTRLTVL.

The chain employs TRBV11-2 and TRBJ1-2; 7 nucleotides line up with TRBD1. Germline CDR1 reads SGHAT; CDR2 reads FQNNGV. The CDR3 totals 17 residues. Trimming cost V 2 bases and J 0 bases; bases outside gene matches: 9. CDR3 loop: CASSLTGTVQSNYGYTF. CDR3 nucleotide sequence: TGTGCCAGCAGCTTAACCGGGACAGTCCAATCTAACTATGGCTACACCTTC.

This chain joins TRBV20-1 and TRBJ2-7; D uncertain. With 2 bases removed from V and 9 bases from J, the gap between germline ends came to 8 bases. Germline loops: CDR1 DFQATT, CDR2 SNEGSKA (reference sequence). The CDR3 spans 10 residues. The CDR3 nucleotides are TGCAGTGCTAGATTAGAGCGGCAGTACTTC. This translates into CSARLERQYF.

This chain links TRBV27 with TRBJ2-2; no firm D call. CDR1 is MNHEY and CDR2 is SMNVEV in the germline V gene (reference sequence). Trimming stripped 2 bases from V and 3 bases from J, with 4 bases between. This CDR3 region has 13 residues. The chain's CDR3 is CASSLEYTGELFF. CDR3 in DNA: TGTGCCAGCAGTTTAGAGTACACCGGGGAGCTGTTTTTT.

The chain links TRBV21-1 to TRBJ1-3; TRBD1, the table's D call, lacks a check against the DNA. TRBV21-1 is a documented pseudogene. There are 15 residues in the CDR3. CDR3 in amino acids: CASSKARTGGNTIYF. DNA for the CDR3: TGTGCCAGCAGCAAAGCCCGGACAGGTGGAAACACCATATATTTT.

This clone was observed a few times. The gene calls are TRBV10-3 and TRBJ2-2; D is undetermined. From germline, CDR1 is ENHRY and CDR2 SYGVKD. V was cut by 6 bases and J by 0 bases, with 11 bases left in between. CDR3 length: 15 amino acids. The CDR3 DNA reads TGTGCCATCAGGGTAACCGACTCGAACACCGGGGAGCTGTTTTTT. Protein product: CAIRVTDSNTGELFF.

This chain links TRBV10-2 with TRBJ2-7, with unresolved D. Germline V gives CDR1 WSHSY, CDR2 SAAADI. The V end lost 4 bases, the J end lost 0 bases, and 7 bases lay between the germline ends. The CDR3 has 13 amino acids. The CDR3, as DNA: TGCGCCAGCAGTGTGCCTAACTCCTACGAGCAGTACTTC. Translation gives CASSVPNSYEQYF.

This sequence joins TRBV27 and TRBJ2-3, with TRBD2 identical over 10 bases. The CDR3 totals 14 residues. The ends lost 7 bases at V and 3 bases at J; junction bases unmatched: 4. In germline, CDR1 is MNHEY, CDR2 SMNVEV (reference sequence). CDR3 coding DNA: TGTGCCAGCAAGTTACTAGCGGGAACAGATACGCAGTATTTT. Residues: CASKLLAGTDTQYF.

CDR3 in DNA: TGTGCCATTGGTAACACAAGTAATAGCAATCAGCCCCAGCATTTT. Translation: CAIGNTSNSNQPQHF. The rearrangement links TRBV6-4 to TRBJ1-5; D gene unclear. Germline V CDR1 and CDR2: MRHNA, SNTAGT. This CDR3 is built from 15 residues. V was trimmed by 10 bases and J by 0 bases, leaving 16 bases between them.